The source of this T cell receptor (beta chain) is a study of cytomegalovirus exposure and HLA in healthy donors (dated by TCRdb to between 2016 and 2019). Study-wide context: An earlier analysis of more than 550 of the donors reported 250 to 350 Gb of sequence data and 117 million unique TCR beta sequences obtained from approximately 180 million T cells. Along with the 666-subject first cohort, a separate validation cohort of approximately 110 different subjects was used. Of the roughly 400 genotyped donors, around 81% fell in the genetic ancestry cluster associated with self-reported Caucasian donors. Among some 410 genotyped donors of the cohort, an average of approximately 240,000 unique TCR beta nucleotide sequences were sequenced per donor, roughly 18% of them non-productive. In a later analysis, previously published TCR beta repertoires from 550 to 750 donors were re-analyzed and high-resolution HLA genotyping was added so that TCR occurrence patterns could be studied. High-throughput TCR immunosequencing, statistical association of individual TCRs with disease status, and machine learning were combined to predict cytomegalovirus infection status. In the later analysis, no new phenotypic data were used to find candidate immune exposures; instead, reliance was placed on TCR beta sequences and their occurrence across donors. Because of strong linkage in the cohort, four or five DR-DQ haplotypes were treated as single units for association and clustering. Donor age, sex, ethnicity and CMV serostatus were compiled alongside the repertoire data. Using immunosequencing, the study profiled T cell repertoires from around 680 subjects and related those repertoires to cytomegalovirus serostatus. HLA typing included class I and class II loci at four-digit resolution. All discovery cohort repertoires had been generated on a single sequencing platform. The aim of the study was to test whether cataloging public T cell receptors could identify signatures of past pathogen exposure. The number of typed donors differed by locus: roughly 629-640 for A, B, C, DRB1 and DQB1; approximately 540 for DQA1; 606 for DPA1; and 400 to 480 for DPB1. An earlier analysis of nearly 600 of the donors applied high-throughput TCR beta sequencing to assess whether each TCR beta V gene segment acted as functional or pseudogenic. A later genetic analysis took genome-wide SNP genotypes for 398 of the 666 donors and used that subset as a discovery cohort. An early release that covered fewer than 750 HLA-typed donors contained approximately 320 gigabases of sequencing data and 70 million to 100 million unique TCR sequences. What the study reported, not specific to this receptor: In a later analysis, the rate of TCR association differed among HLA loci, with DRB1 alleles having the most associated TCRs and HLA-C alleles having the fewest. Most TCR sequences were seen in very few donors, while some public TCRs were found in many individuals. Presence/absence analyses assumed roughly uniform sequencing depth across donors, an assumption that may not hold. A later analysis found that most CMV-associated TCR beta chains appeared HLA-restricted, with HLA associations seemingly driven largely by CMV exposure. HLA typing was unavailable for some donors at each locus, so association tests used only the typed subset. In this cohort, only TCR beta chains were sequenced, and detectable features were limited by the absence of alpha or paired-chain data. The earlier analysis of approximately 540 of the donors excluded approximately 17 rarely observed V segments, including chromosome 9 orphons, because counts were too low. Some IMGT-functional V segments, including TRBV6-2 and TRBV6-3, could not be distinguished by the 87-base-pair reads and were therefore excluded. The classifier was reported to diagnose cytomegalovirus status with high specificity and sensitivity in both the original cohort and the validation cohort. A group of highly shared sequence variants was considered likely to be a technical artifact of the sequencing pipeline. The authors suggested that the approach could potentially be generalized to other disease states and immunological phenotypes. A further reported finding was that TCR beta sequences accurately predicted the HLA-A and HLA-B alleles for most subjects in the first cohort. A later genetic analysis reported fewer N-insertions in productive TCRs among donors in an Asian-associated ancestry cluster than the roughly 700-donor mean. The study listed 150 to 200 TCR beta chains as associated with cytomegalovirus. In an earlier analysis of about 600 of the donors, most TCR beta V segments appeared in productive rearrangements about 90% or about 30% of the time, broadly matching IMGT annotations. CMV serostatus was the only immune exposure information available for the cohort. Three of the identified cytomegalovirus-associated TCR beta chains were confirmed in vitro to be specific for cytomegalovirus antigens. A later analysis associated about 17,000 TCR beta sequences with specific HLA alleles at a false discovery rate of 0.05. In a later analysis, HLA-associated TCR beta chains showed more clonal expansion and lower generation probabilities than non-associated chains that were equally common. When HLA alleles, especially DR and DQ, strongly co-occurred, TCR associations were difficult to assign to individual alleles. In a later genetic analysis, a missense DCLRE1C variant was associated with V-gene and J-gene trimming of TCR beta chains, and the association was replicated in an independent cohort. Correlated functional status among segregating V segments might reflect linkage disequilibrium, but an unknown experimental factor could not be ruled out. In a later analysis, several top co-occurrence clusters were reported to appear linked to parvovirus B19, influenza, CMV and Epstein-Barr virus.

Trimming leaves V shorter by 0 bases and J shorter by 5 bases, with the junction holding 8 bases beyond the gene matches. Including the terminal cysteine and phenylalanine, the CDR3 comprises 17 residues. The kept DNA is CDR3 alone, 51 bases in frame from the first base. Looking up the germline V gene yields CDR1 SGHRS and CDR2 YFSETQ. The cohort was made up of 666 healthy bone marrow donors. At the time of sampling, all cohort members were nominally healthy, though unrecorded immune exposures were likely present. The donor tested CMV seronegative, placing the donor among the approximately 400 seronegative members of the cohort. A peripheral blood sample was collected from each donor, and TCR beta sequencing was performed on peripheral blood mononuclear cells. Genomic DNA extraction from the blood cell samples was performed with the Qiagen DNeasy Blood Extraction Kit. Libraries were constructed by the immunoSEQ multiplex PCR assay. For the multiplex PCR, a mixture combining 60 forward primers for TCR Vbeta segments and 13 reverse primers for TCR Jbeta segments was used. Amplification of the CDR3 region of rearranged TCR beta genes was performed with a multiplex PCR assay on genomic DNA. Amplified TCR beta libraries were sequenced as 87-base-pair reads on the Illumina HiSeq System. In the paper's pipeline: A later analysis counted tens of millions of unique TCR beta chains across the 550 to 750 repertoires, and some 11 million of these chains were shared by at least two donors. Raw reads were error-corrected and collapsed into unique sequences by a nearest-neighbor algorithm in which closely related sequences were merged to remove PCR and sequencing errors. To assign V, D and J gene segments, CDR3 sequences were aligned to IMGT reference sequences. For a sequence to be retained, at least a six-nucleotide match to both a V gene segment and a J gene segment was required. A rearrangement was called productive if the CDR3 had no stop codons and remained in frame with V and J, and every other rearrangement was called non-productive. CDR3 was defined by IMGT convention, running from the second conserved V-encoded cysteine to the conserved J-encoded phenylalanine. In an earlier analysis of around 540 of the donors, sequences lacking an unambiguous match to a single V gene segment were excluded. An earlier analysis of fewer than 750 of the donors classified V segments as functional when productive rearrangements were above 56.7% and as segregating when the standard deviation between donors was above 5%. To diagnose cytomegalovirus status from the catalog of TCR beta chain sequences, a statistical classification framework was built. In a later analysis, TCR nucleotide sequences were compared against IMGT/GENE-DB human TR gene sequences so that V and J genes could be assigned. A later analysis assigned CDR3 sequences and most-parsimonious VDJ recombination scenarios with the TCRdist pipeline. A later analysis defined each TCR beta chain by its CDR3 amino acid sequence plus V-gene family, and excluded reads lacking a unique V-gene family. To address suspected cross-contamination and a sequencing artifact, a later analysis removed roughly 640 highly shared, low-generation-probability nucleotide sequences. A later analysis calculated a clonal expansion index for each public chain from normalized within-repertoire ranks of inferred template counts. In a later analysis, generation probabilities were computed with a VDJ recombination model fitted to out-of-frame rearrangements, and the resulting probabilities were checked against IGoR. A later analysis scored TCR-TCR, TCR-HLA and TCR-CMV co-occurrence with hypergeometric tests, applying a repertoire-size bias correction to TCR pairs. In a later analysis, false discovery rates were estimated by permuting HLA or CMV assignments 20 times. In a later analysis, co-occurring TCRs were grouped using DBSCAN, and TCRdist sequence similarity was added for clustering within HLA-allele-positive subsets. Co-occurrence clustering excluded repertoires with fewer than 30,000 or more than 120,000 public chains, plus five with anomalous nucleotide sharing. In TCRdb, the immuneACCESS table is reduced to in-frame sequences with V and J assigned. These tables do not hold every clone; where another copy was compared, an unresolved V gene accounts for under half, and the others remain unexplained. V and J calls plus clone size are reproduced from that table; the DNA served to infer D and trimming. The sample table holds fewer than 200,000 clones, of which around 80% were seen once. Less than 1% of the sample is held by the ten biggest clonotypes.

With respect to this clone: What antigen it recognizes has not been identified. No base quality values were provided; no much bigger clone lies one nucleotide off.

The rearrangement joined TRBV5-1 to TRBJ2-3; 11 middle bases align to TRBD2. Material: PBMCs. This clonotype was obtained from a female donor in good health and CMV-seronegative. The DNA sequence follows: TGCGCCAGCAGCTTGGCATATAGCGGGGGGGGAAAAGATACGCAGTATTTT. This translates into CASSLAYSGGGKDTQYF.